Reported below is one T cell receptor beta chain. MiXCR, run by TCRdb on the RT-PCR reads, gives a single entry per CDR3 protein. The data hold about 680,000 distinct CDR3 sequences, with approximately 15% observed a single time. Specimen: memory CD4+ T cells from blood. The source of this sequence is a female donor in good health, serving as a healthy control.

CDR3 residues: CASGAGTGLNQETQYF. CDR3 in DNA: TGTGCCAGCGGGGCCGGGACAGGTCTCAATCAAGAGACCCAGTACTTC. The chain uses TRBV2 and TRBJ2-5; 8 nucleotides match TRBD1. V shed 8 bases, J shed 2 bases, and the junction held 13 bases outside the gene matches. The CDR3 is 16 amino acids. Germline CDR1 is SNHLY and CDR2 is FYNNEI.